Presented here are 17 T cell receptor beta chains from one specimen sequenced in a study of molecular identifiers for immune sequencing clone quantification. Using its own MiXCR run on the PCR reads, TCRdb lists one record per CDR3 protein. The sample has about 300,000 distinct CDR3 sequences, about a fifth seen once. The specimen sequenced was naive CD8+ T cells from blood, with Jurkat cell RNA spiked in. Subset in this sample: FACS-sorted CD8+CD4-CCR7+CD45RA+ naive T cells. The receptors were gathered from a human donor in good health. Some libraries in this study had Jurkat cell RNA spiked in.

Remarks on this clonotype: Since a much larger clone is just one base distant, this may be a read error. This chain joins TRBV27 and TRBJ2-3, with a weak D call TRBD1 (6 bases). There are 15 residues in the CDR3. Germline values: CDR1 MNHEY, CDR2 SMNVEV (reference sequence). CDR3: CASSPSRDITDTQCF. The CDR3 region has the DNA TGTGCCAGCAGTCCAAGCCGGGACATCACAGATACGCAGTGTTTT.

This clonotype was seen a handful of times. The chain carries TRBV5-6 and TRBJ2-3; D possibly corresponds to TRBD2 (6 bases). Germline-derived CDR1 and CDR2 are SGHDT and YYEEEE. This CDR3 is 15 amino acids long. V lost 4 bases and J lost 1, with 13 bases in between. The CDR3 region is CASSPGLLGTDTQYF. The CDR3 DNA sequence: TGTGCCAGCAGCCCGGGACTCCTAGGCACAGATACGCAGTATTTT.

Details on this clonotype: This may be a read error: a much more frequent sequence differs by one nucleotide. This chain links TRBV6-5 with TRBJ2-7; tentatively, D is TRBD1 or TRBD2 (5 bases each). Germline V lookup: CDR1 MNHEY, CDR2 SVGAGI. This CDR3 comprises 15 residues. The CDR3 sequence: CASSYSNLGAYEQCF. The CDR3 DNA reads TGTGCCAGCAGTTACTCGAATCTCGGGGCCTACGAGCAGTGCTTC.

Notes on this clonotype: It may be a read error: a sequence one base away is much more abundant. The chain combines TRBV4-1 with TRBJ1-1; D remains unclear. The CDR3 length is 14 residues. The V end was cut by 4 bases, the J end by 4 bases, with 13 bases between. CDR1 and CDR2 from the germline V gene are MGHRA and YSYEKL. CDR3 in amino acids: CASSRPQQPTEAFF. The CDR3 DNA is TGCGCCAGCAGCCGGCCCCAACAGCCCACTGAAGCTTTCTTT.

This clonotype was recorded at least ten times. V usage is TRBV14 and J usage is TRBJ2-2; D is perhaps TRBD2 (5 bases). V gave up 1 base and J gave up 6 bases, with 9 bases separating them. The CDR3 has 14 amino acids. CDR1 and CDR2 from the germline V gene are SGHDN and FVKESK. The CDR3, as DNA: TGTGCCAGCAGCCAAGTGGCAGCGGCCGGGGAGCTGTTTTTT. Translation: CASSQVAAAGELFF.

This clonotype was seen only a few times. The chain is built from TRBV5-6 and TRBJ2-5; D is undetermined. CDR3 length: 15 amino acids. V was trimmed by 0 bases and J by 5 bases, leaving 14 bases between them. Germline CDR1 is SGHDT and CDR2 is YYEEEE. The CDR3 nucleotides read TGTGCCAGCAGCTTGGGTCTAGTCGGATGGGAGACCCAGTACTTC. This sequence encodes CASSLGLVGWETQYF.

Many counts were recorded for this clonotype. The chain couples TRBV5-5 to TRBJ2-7; weak D call: TRBD2 (6 bases). This CDR3 is 14 amino acids long. From germline, CDR1 is SGHKS and CDR2 YYEKEE (reference sequence). Trimming left V 0 bases short and J 4 bases short, with 11 bases between. As DNA, the CDR3 is TGTGCCAGCAGCTTGGTTCCGGGAGCGTACGAGCAGTACTTC. Amino acids: CASSLVPGAYEQYF.

In its sample, this clonotype was seen many times. The V gene is TRBV2, the J gene TRBJ2-7, with 7 bases matching TRBD1. Germline V gives CDR1 SNHLY, CDR2 FYNNEI. The CDR3 loop spans 13 amino acids. V shed 6 bases and J 5 bases; nucleotides not matched to a gene: 7. CDR3 region: CASRSPGGDEQYF. CDR3 sequence (DNA): TGTGCCAGCAGATCACCAGGGGGTGACGAGCAGTACTTC.

As to this clonotype: This clone may be a read error of a much larger clone one base away. The J gene is TRBJ2-7, the V gene TRBV5-1; perhaps TRBD2 as D (6 bases). With 4 bases removed from V and 10 bases from J, the gap between germline ends came to 18 bases. The CDR3 is made up of 13 amino acids. Germline V gene sequence: CDR1 SGHRS, CDR2 YFSETQ. The CDR3 DNA sequence: TGCGCCAGCAGCCTAGGGACTCTTTCTAACCAGTACTTC. It specifies CASSLGTLSNQYF.

This clonotype was seen many times. The chain couples TRBV4-3 to TRBJ2-3, with D unclear. Germline lookup yields CDR1 LGHNA and CDR2 YSLEER. CDR3 length: 13 amino acids. The V end was cut by 1 base, the J end by 5 bases, with 7 bases between. The CDR3 bases are TGCGCCAGCAGCCAAGGTGGTGTAGATACGCAGTATTTT. Protein sequence: CASSQGGVDTQYF.

This clonotype came up many times. The J gene is TRBJ1-1, the V gene TRBV30, with a possible D match to TRBD1 (6 bases). Per germline, CDR1 GTSNPN and CDR2 SVGIG (reference sequence). V gave up 2 bases and J gave up 10 bases, with 20 bases separating them. The CDR3 runs to 14 residues. This CDR3 is CAWSFHSRQAGAFF. The CDR3 coding sequence is TGTGCCTGGAGTTTTCATAGCCGACAGGCGGGAGCTTTCTTT.

This chain joins TRBV7-7 and TRBJ2-5; 11 bases match TRBD2. Trimming at V came to 5 bases and at J to 2 bases, leaving 7 bases not matched to a gene. CDR1 and CDR2 (germline): SSHAT, FNYEAQ (reference sequence). This CDR3 spans 16 amino acids. CDR3 region: CASSPLAGGRQETQYF. The CDR3 DNA reads as TGTGCCAGCAGCCCATTAGCGGGGGGGCGGCAAGAGACCCAGTACTTC.

This clonotype showed up many times. V usage is TRBV5-1 and J usage is TRBJ2-7; TRBD2 matches at 8 bases. The CDR3 consists of 15 residues. The germline gives CDR1 SGHRS, CDR2 YFSETQ. The junction had 2 bases not matched to a gene; V was cut back by 0 bases and J by 0 bases. The CDR3 bases are TGCGCCAGCAGCTTGGCCAGCGGGAGCTCCTACGAGCAGTACTTC. Translating gives CASSLASGSSYEQYF.

This clonotype was counted many times. The CDR3 DNA sequence: TGTGCCAGCAGCCCCTCAAATATGAACACTGAAGCTTTCTTT. It translates to CASSPSNMNTEAFF. V usage is TRBV7-9 and J usage is TRBJ1-1; the D is unclear. The germline V and J ends were trimmed by 5 bases and 0 bases, with 10 bases remaining between them. This CDR3 spans 14 amino acids. The germline CDR1 and CDR2 sequences are SEHNR and FQNEAQ (reference sequence).

As to this clonotype: A single base separates this from a much larger clone, so it may be a read error. The chain joins TRBV4-3 to TRBJ2-1; 11 bases fit TRBD2. Per the germline V gene, CDR1 is LGHNA and CDR2 is YSLEER. The J segment lost 12 bases and the V segment lost 4 bases, leaving 11 bases of the junction unmatched. This CDR3 spans 15 amino acids. CDR3: CASSRVGSGGVGQFF. In DNA form, the CDR3 reads TGCGCCAGCAGCCGGGTTGGTAGCGGGGGGGTTGGGCAGTTCTTC.

Of note for this clonotype: This may be a read error, as it is one base from a much larger clone. This sequence joins TRBV12-3 or TRBV12-4 and TRBJ1-2; D possibly corresponds to TRBD1 (6 bases). Trimming cost V 3 bases and J 6 bases, with 17 bases left between them. The CDR3 is 15 residues long. The CDR3 reads CASSFAGAGHDGYTF. CDR3 sequence (DNA): TGTGCCAGCAGTTTCGCAGGGGCCGGGCATGATGGCTACACCTTC.

This clonotype was recorded at least ten times. This sequence joins TRBV6-4 and TRBJ2-3, with D possibly TRBD1 on 6 matching bases. V was trimmed by 3 bases and J by 8 bases, leaving 12 bases between them. Germline CDR1 MRHNA, CDR2 SNTAGT. The length of the CDR3 is 13 residues. This chain's CDR3 is CASSDASRGTQYF. Here the CDR3 DNA reads TGTGCCAGCAGTGATGCTAGCAGGGGTACGCAGTATTTT.